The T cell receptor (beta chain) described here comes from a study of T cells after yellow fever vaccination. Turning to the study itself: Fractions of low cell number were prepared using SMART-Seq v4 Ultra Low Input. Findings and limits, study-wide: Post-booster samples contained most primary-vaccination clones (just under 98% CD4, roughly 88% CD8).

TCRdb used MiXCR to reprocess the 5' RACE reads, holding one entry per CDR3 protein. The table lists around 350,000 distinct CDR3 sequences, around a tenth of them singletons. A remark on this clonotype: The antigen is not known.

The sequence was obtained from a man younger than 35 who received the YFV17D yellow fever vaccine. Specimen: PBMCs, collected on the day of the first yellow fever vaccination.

This CDR3 is CASRRGSYNQPQHF. CDR3 coding DNA: TGTGCCAGCAGGAGGGGGTCCTACAATCAGCCCCAGCATTTT. The rearrangement links TRBV6-2 or TRBV6-3 to TRBJ1-5, with D maybe TRBD1 (6 bases). V lost 6 bases, J lost 3 bases, and 12 bases lay in between. This CDR3 is built from 14 residues. Germline CDR1 and CDR2: MNHEY and SVGEGT.